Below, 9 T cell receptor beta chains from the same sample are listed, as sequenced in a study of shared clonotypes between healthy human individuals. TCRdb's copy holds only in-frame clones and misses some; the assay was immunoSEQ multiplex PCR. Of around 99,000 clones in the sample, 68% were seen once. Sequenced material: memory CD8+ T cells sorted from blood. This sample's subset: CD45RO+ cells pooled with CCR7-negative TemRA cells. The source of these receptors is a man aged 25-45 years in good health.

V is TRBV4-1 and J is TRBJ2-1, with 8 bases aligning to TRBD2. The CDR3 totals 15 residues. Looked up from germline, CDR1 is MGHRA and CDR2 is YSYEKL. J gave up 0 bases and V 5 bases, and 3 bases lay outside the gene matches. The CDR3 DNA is TGCGCCAGCAGCGAAAGCGGGAGCTCCTACAATGAGCAGTTCTTC. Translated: CASSESGSSYNEQFF.

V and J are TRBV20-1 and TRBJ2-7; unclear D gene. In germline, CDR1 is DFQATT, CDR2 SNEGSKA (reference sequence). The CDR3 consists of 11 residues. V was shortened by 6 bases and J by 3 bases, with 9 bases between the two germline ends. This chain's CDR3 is CSAPAYYEQYF. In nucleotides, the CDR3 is TGCAGTGCCCCAGCCTACTACGAGCAGTACTTC.

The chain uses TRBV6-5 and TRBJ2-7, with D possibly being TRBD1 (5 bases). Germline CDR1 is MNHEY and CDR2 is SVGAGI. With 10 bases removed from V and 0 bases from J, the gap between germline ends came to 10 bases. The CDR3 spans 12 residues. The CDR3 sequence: CATAGHSYEQYF. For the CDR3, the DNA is TGTGCCACGGCAGGGCACTCCTACGAGCAGTACTTC.

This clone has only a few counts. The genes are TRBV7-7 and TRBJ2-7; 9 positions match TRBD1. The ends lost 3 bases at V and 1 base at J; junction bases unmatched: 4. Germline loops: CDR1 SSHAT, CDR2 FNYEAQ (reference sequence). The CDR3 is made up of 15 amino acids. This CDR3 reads CASSLGQGQSYEQYF. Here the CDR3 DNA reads TGTGCCAGCAGCTTGGGACAGGGACAGTCCTACGAGCAGTACTTC.

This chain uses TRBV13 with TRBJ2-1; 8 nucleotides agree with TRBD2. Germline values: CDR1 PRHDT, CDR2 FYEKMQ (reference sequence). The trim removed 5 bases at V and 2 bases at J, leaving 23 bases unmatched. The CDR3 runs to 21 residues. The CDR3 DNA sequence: TGTGCCAGCAGCGACGGATCGAGGCGTACGGGAGTACTAGCGGCCTACAATGAGCAGTTCTTC. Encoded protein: CASSDGSRRTGVLAAYNEQFF.

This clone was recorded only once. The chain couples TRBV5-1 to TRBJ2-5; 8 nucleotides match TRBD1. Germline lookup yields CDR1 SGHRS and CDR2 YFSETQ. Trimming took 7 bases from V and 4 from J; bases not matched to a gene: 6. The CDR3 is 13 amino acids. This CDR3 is CASATGVGETQYF. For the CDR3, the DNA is TGCGCCAGCGCGACAGGGGTGGGAGAGACCCAGTACTTC.

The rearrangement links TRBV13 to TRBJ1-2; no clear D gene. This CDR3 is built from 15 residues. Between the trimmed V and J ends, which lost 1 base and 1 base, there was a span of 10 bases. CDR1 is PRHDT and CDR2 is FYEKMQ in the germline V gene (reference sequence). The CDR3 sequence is CASSLEKRVNYGYTF. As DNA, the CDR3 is TGTGCCAGCAGCTTAGAAAAAAGGGTTAACTATGGCTACACCTTC.

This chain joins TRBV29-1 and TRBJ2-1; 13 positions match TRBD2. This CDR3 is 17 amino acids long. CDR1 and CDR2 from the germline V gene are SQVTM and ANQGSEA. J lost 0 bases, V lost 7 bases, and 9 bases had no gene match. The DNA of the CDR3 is TGCAGCGGGAAAACTAGCGGGAGGGCCCGCTCCTACAATGAGCAGTTCTTC. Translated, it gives CSGKTSGRARSYNEQFF.

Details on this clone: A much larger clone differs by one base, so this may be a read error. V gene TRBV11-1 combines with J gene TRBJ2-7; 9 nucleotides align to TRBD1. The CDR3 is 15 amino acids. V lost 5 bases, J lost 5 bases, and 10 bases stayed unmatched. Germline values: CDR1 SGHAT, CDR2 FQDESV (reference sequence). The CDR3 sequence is CASSISGTGTHEQYF. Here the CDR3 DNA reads TGTGCCAGCAGCATATCCGGGACAGGGACCCACGAGCAGTACTTC.